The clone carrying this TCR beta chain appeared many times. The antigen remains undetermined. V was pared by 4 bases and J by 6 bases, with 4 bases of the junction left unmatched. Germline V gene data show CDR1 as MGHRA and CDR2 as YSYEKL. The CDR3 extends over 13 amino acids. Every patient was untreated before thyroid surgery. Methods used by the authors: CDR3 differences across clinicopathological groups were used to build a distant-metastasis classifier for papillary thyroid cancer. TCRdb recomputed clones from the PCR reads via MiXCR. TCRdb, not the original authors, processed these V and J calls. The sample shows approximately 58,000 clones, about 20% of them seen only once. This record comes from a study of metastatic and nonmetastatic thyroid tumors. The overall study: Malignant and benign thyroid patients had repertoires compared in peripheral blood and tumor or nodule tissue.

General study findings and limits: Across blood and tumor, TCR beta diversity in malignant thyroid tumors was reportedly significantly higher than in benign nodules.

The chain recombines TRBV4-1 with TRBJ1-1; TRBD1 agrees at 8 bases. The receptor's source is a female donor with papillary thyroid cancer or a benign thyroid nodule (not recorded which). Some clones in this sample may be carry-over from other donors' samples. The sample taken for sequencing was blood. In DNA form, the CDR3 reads TGCGCCAGCAGCCCGAGGACAGGGTCTGAAGCTTTCTTT. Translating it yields CASSPRTGSEAFF.